The 14 T cell receptor beta chains below were found in one sample sequenced in a study of shared clonotypes between healthy human individuals. Sequenced by immunoSEQ multiplex PCR; TCRdb stores in-frame clones only, minus some. The profile shows over 2 million clones, about 95% of them singletons. CD8 cells regarded as naive lacked CD45RO, were positively chosen for CCR7, and omitted terminally differentiated effector memory CD45RA+ cells. Specimen: naive CD8+ T cells sorted from blood. The receptor source for this set is a man aged 18 to 30 in good health.

As concerns this clone: This specimen includes other DNA sequences encoding the same CDR3. This chain connects TRBV9 to TRBJ2-2, with D maybe TRBD1 (5 bases). Between the trimmed V and J ends, which lost 0 bases and 1 base, there was a span of 7 bases. Looked up from germline, CDR1 is SGDLS and CDR2 is YYNGEE. The CDR3 totals 15 residues. DNA of the CDR3: TGTGCCAGCAGCGTAGAAGGACAGAACACCGGGGAGCTGTTTTTT. Translating gives CASSVEGQNTGELFF.

Turning to this clone: Other DNA sequences in this specimen translate into the identical CDR3. The gene calls are TRBV6-1 and TRBJ2-7; D is perhaps TRBD1 or TRBD2 (5 bases each). The V end lost 0 bases, the J end lost 4 bases, and 10 bases lay between the germline ends. The CDR3 is 14 amino acids. Germline CDR1 MNHNS, CDR2 SASEGT. This chain's CDR3 is CASSEAGVFYEQYF. The DNA of the CDR3 is TGTGCCAGCAGTGAAGCGGGGGTCTTTTACGAGCAGTACTTC.

The CDR3 spells CASREGYSNQPQHF. In nucleotides, the CDR3 is TGTGCCAGCAGAGAGGGATATAGCAATCAGCCCCAGCATTTT. The rearrangement uses TRBV28 and TRBJ1-5; D is undetermined. V lost 6 bases and J lost 0, with 9 bases in between. CDR1 and CDR2 from the germline V gene are MDHEN and SYDVKM. The CDR3 spans 14 residues.

This clone occurred a few times. This CDR3 is also generated by other DNA sequences in the sample. CDR3 in DNA: TGTGCCAGCAGCTTGGACAGGAGCTACGAGCAGTACTTC. Protein: CASSLDRSYEQYF. The rearrangement links TRBV5-6 to TRBJ2-7; D is possibly TRBD1 (5 bases). The V gene's germline CDR1 is SGHDT and CDR2 YYEEEE. Deletions cut 0 bases from V and 3 bases from J, with 7 bases between. This CDR3 is built from 13 residues.

The CDR3 region is CASSLVQGYQPQHF. CDR3 nucleotides: TGTGCCAGCAGCTTGGTACAGGGCTATCAGCCCCAGCATTTT. The chain combines TRBV5-8 with TRBJ1-5; D perhaps matches TRBD1 (6 bases). In germline, CDR1 is SGHTS, CDR2 YDEGEE. CDR3 size: 14 residues. V shed 0 bases and J shed 5 bases, with 9 bases lying between them.

The chain carries TRBV2 and TRBJ2-7; D call uncertain. Germline CDR1 and CDR2: SNHLY and FYNNEI. CDR3 length: 15 amino acids. The ends were cut back, 0 bases at V and 0 bases at J, with 9 bases in the middle. CDR3 sequence (DNA): TGTGCCAGCAGTGAAGCCCAGCATAGCTCCTACGAGCAGTACTTC. This gives the protein CASSEAQHSSYEQYF.

This clone was counted between two and nine times. This sequence joins TRBV4-3 and TRBJ2-2; perhaps TRBD2 as D (6 bases). This CDR3 comprises 15 residues. Germline values: CDR1 LGHNA, CDR2 YSLEER. The V and J ends lost 3 bases and 4 bases respectively, with 12 bases between them. The CDR3 DNA sequence: TGCGCCAGCAGCCATTTTAGCGGAACCACCGGGGAGCTGTTTTTT. The encoded protein is CASSHFSGTTGELFF.

This chain joins TRBV4-3 and TRBJ2-3; 8 bases align to TRBD2. Trimming cost V 2 bases and J 5 bases; bases outside gene matches: 15. The CDR3 has 18 residues. CDR1 and CDR2 from the germline V gene are LGHNA and YSLEER. CDR3 amino acids: CASSQLFLAGDLRDTQYF. As DNA, the CDR3 is TGCGCCAGCAGCCAATTGTTCCTAGCGGGTGACTTGAGAGATACGCAGTATTTT.

This clone came up a few times. As DNA, the CDR3 is TGCGCCAGCAGCCAAGAAAGACTAGGACACTATGGCTACACCTTC. Protein product: CASSQERLGHYGYTF. The chain uses TRBV4-1 and TRBJ1-2; D remains unclear. Germline lookup yields CDR1 MGHRA and CDR2 YSYEKL. Trimming took off 0 bases at V and 3 bases at J, with 11 bases between the two ends. CDR3 size: 15 residues.

The rearrangement uses TRBV5-1 and TRBJ1-2; TRBD1 matches at 8 bases. Germline lookup yields CDR1 SGHRS and CDR2 YFSETQ. V trimming: 1 base; J trimming: 4 bases; junction bases outside the gene matches: 3. The CDR3 has 14 residues. CDR3 region: CASSLQTGAYGYTF. The CDR3 DNA follows: TGCGCCAGCAGCTTGCAGACAGGGGCCTATGGCTACACCTTC.

The CDR3, as DNA: TGTGCCATCAGTGAGGTCCCGGGACAGGATGAGGGAAAACTGTTTTTT. It translates to CAISEVPGQDEGKLFF. The chain links TRBV10-3 to TRBJ1-4; the match to TRBD1 covers 8 bases. J was trimmed by 10 bases and V by 2 bases; bases with no gene match: 12. The germline V gene has CDR1 ENHRY and CDR2 SYGVKD. This CDR3 spans 16 amino acids.

The chain uses TRBV5-6 and TRBJ2-5, with TRBD1 identical over 9 bases. V trimming: 5 bases; J trimming: 4 bases; junction bases outside the gene matches: 6. Germline values: CDR1 SGHDT, CDR2 YYEEEE. The CDR3 has 14 amino acids. CDR3 DNA sequence: TGTGCCAGCAGTTCACAGGGGGCGCCAGAGACCCAGTACTTC. Protein product: CASSSQGAPETQYF.

The rearrangement uses TRBV11-2 and TRBJ2-1, with 7 bases identical to TRBD2. V gave up 5 bases and J gave up 4 bases; unmatched junction bases: 11. CDR1 and CDR2 (germline): SGHAT, FQNNGV. The length of the CDR3 is 16 residues. CDR3 in DNA: TGTGCCAGCAGCGGATTGAGCGGGGACCCGTACAATGAGCAGTTCTTC. Its translation: CASSGLSGDPYNEQFF.

In DNA, the CDR3 is TGCGCCAGCAGCCAAGGCGGGGGGCCCTACAATGAGCAGTTCTTC. Encoded protein: CASSQGGGPYNEQFF. The chain couples TRBV4-1 to TRBJ2-1; 8 nucleotides match TRBD2. Germline trimming cut 1 base from V and 2 bases from J; bases unmatched to any gene: 1. This CDR3 comprises 15 residues. The germline CDR1 and CDR2 sequences are MGHRA and YSYEKL.